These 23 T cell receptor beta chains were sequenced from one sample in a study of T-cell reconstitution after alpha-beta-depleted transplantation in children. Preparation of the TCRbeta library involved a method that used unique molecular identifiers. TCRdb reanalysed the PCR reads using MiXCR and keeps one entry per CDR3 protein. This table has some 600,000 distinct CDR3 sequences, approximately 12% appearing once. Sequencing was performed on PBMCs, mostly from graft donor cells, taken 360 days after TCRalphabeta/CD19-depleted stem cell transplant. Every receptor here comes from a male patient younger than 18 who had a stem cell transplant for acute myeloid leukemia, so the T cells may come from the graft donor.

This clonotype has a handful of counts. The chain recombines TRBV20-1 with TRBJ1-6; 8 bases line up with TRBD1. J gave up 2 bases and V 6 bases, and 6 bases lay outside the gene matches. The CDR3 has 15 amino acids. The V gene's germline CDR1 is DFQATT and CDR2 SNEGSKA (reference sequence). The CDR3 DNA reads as TGCAGTGCAGCCGGACAGGGAACCTATAATTCACCCCTCCACTTT. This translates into CSAAGQGTYNSPLHF.

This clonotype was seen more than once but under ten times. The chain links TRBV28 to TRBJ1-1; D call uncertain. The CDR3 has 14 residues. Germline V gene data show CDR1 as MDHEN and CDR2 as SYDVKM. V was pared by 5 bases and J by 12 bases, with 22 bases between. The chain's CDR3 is CASSPLPGGSRSFF. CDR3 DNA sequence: TGTGCCAGCAGTCCTCTACCGGGCGGGTCTAGATCTTTCTTT.

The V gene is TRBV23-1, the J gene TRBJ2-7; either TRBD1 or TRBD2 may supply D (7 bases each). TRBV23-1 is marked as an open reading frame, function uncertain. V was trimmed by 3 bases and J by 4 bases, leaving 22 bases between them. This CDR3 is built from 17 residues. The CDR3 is CASSHPRQGGVSYEQYF. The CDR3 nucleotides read TGCGCCAGCAGTCATCCACGACAGGGAGGGGTATCATACGAGCAGTACTTC.

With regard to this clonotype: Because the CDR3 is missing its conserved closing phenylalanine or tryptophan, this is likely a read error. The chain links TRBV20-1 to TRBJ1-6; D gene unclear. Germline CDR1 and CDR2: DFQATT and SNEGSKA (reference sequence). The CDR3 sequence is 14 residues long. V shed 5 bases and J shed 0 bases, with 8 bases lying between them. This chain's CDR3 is CSAPVSSYNSPLHL. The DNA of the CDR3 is TGCAGTGCTCCCGTCAGCTCCTATAATTCACCCCTCCACCTT.

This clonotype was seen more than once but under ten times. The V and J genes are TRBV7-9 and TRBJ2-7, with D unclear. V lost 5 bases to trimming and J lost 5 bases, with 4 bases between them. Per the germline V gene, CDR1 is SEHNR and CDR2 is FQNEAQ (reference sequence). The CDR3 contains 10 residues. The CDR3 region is CASSPDEQYF. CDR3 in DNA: TGTGCCAGCAGCCCAGACGAGCAGTACTTC.

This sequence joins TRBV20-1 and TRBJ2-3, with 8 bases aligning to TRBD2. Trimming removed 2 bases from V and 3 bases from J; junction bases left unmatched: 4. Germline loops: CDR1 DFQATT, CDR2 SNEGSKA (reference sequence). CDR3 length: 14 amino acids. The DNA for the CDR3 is TGCAGTGCTAGACCGGGACTAGTAACAGATACGCAGTATTTT. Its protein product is CSARPGLVTDTQYF.

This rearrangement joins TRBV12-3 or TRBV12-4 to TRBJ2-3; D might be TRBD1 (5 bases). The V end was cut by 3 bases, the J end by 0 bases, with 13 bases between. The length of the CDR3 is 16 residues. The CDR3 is CASSFRTHLSTDTQYF. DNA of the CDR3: TGTGCCAGCAGTTTTAGGACACACTTGAGCACAGATACGCAGTATTTT.

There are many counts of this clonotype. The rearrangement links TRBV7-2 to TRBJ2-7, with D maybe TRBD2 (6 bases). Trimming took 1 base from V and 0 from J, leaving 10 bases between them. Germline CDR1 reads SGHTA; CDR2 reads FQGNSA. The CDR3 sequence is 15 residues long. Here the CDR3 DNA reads TGTGCCAGCAGCTTAGTTCGCGGGGACTCCTACGAGCAGTACTTC. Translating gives CASSLVRGDSYEQYF.

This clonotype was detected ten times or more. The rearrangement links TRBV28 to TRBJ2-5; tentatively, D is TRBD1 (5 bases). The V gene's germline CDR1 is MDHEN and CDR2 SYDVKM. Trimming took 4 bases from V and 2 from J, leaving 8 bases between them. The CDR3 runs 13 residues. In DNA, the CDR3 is TGTGCCAGCAGTTGGGGCATTCAAGAGACCCAGTACTTC. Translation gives CASSWGIQETQYF.

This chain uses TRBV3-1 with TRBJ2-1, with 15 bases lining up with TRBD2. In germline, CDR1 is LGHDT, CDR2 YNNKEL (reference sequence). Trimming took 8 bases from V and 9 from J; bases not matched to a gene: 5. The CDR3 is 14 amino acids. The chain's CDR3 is CASLRTSGGGEQFF. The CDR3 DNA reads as TGTGCCAGCTTAAGGACTAGCGGGGGGGGTGAGCAGTTCTTC.

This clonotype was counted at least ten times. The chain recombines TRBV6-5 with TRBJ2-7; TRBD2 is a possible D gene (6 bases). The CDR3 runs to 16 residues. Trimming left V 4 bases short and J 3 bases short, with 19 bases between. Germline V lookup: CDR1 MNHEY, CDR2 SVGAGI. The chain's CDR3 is CASSCPVLIADYEQYF. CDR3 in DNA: TGTGCCAGCAGTTGTCCGGTCCTGATAGCGGACTACGAGCAGTACTTC.

CDR3 DNA: TGTGCCAGCAGTGAGGGGGGAAGCGGCCAAGAGACCCAGTACTTC. Translation gives CASSEGGSGQETQYF. The chain has TRBV6-1 and TRBJ2-5, with D possibly matching TRBD2 (6 bases). Germline CDR1 reads MNHNS; CDR2 reads SASEGT. CDR3 length: 15 amino acids. V lost 3 bases, J lost 1 base, and 12 bases lay in between.

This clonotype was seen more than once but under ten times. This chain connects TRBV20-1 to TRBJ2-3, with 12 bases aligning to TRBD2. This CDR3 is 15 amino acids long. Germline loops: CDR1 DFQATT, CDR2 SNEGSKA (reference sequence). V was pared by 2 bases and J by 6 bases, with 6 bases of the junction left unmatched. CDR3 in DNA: TGCAGTGCTAGACCCTCTAGCGGGAGGGGGGATACGCAGTATTTT. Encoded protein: CSARPSSGRGDTQYF.

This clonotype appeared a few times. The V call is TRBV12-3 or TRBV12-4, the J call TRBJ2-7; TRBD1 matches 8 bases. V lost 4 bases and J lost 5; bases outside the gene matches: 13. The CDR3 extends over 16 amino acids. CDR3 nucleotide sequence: TGTGCCAGCAGTTCCCCTAGGACAGGGTGGATCCACGAGCAGTACTTC. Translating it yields CASSSPRTGWIHEQYF.

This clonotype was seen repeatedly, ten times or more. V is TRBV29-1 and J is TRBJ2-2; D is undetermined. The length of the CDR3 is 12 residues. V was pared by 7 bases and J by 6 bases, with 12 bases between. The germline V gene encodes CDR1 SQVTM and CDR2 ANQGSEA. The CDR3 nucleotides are TGCAGCGCAGATAAGAAGGCCGGGGAGCTGTTTTTT. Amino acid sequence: CSADKKAGELFF.

CDR3 loop: CASSFNTEFF. In DNA form, the CDR3 reads TGTGCCAGCAGCTTTAATACTGAGTTCTTC. J is TRBJ2-1 and V is TRBV7-9; no firm D call. The CDR3 extends over 10 amino acids. V was trimmed by 3 bases and J by 14 bases, leaving 8 bases between them. Germline V gene lookup returns CDR1 SEHNR and CDR2 FQNEAQ (reference sequence).

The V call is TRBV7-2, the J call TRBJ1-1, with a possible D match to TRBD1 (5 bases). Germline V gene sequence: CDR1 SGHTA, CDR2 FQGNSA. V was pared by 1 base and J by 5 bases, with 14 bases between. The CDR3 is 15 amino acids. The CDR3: CASSLVAQGWTEAFF. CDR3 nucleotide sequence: TGTGCCAGCAGCTTAGTCGCCCAGGGTTGGACTGAAGCTTTCTTT. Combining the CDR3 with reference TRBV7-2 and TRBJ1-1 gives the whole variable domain GAGVSQSPSNKVTEKGKDVELRCDPISGHTALYWYRQSLGQGLEFLIYFQGNSAPDKSGLPSDRFSAERTGGSVSTLTIQRTQQEDSAVYLCASSLVAQGWTEAFFGQGTRLTVV.

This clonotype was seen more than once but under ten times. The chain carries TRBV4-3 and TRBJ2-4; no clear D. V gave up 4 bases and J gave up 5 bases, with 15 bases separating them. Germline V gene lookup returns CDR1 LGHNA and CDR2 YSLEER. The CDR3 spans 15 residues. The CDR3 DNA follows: TGCGCCAGCAGCCCTCGGGCTGTTGTCCAAAACATTCAGTACTTC. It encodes CASSPRAVVQNIQYF.

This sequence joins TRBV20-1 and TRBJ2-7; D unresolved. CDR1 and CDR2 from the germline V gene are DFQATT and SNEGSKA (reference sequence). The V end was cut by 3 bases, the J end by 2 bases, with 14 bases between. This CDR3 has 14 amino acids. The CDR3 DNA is TGCAGTGCTAGTGCGCCGGTGGTCCCCTACGAGCAGTACTTC. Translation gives CSASAPVVPYEQYF.

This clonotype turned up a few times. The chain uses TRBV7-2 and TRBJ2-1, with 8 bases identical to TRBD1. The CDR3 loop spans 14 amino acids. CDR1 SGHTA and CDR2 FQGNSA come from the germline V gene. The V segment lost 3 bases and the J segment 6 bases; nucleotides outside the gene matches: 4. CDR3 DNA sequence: TGTGCCAGCAGCTTCGGGACAGGTGCCAATGAGCAGTTCTTC. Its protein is CASSFGTGANEQFF.

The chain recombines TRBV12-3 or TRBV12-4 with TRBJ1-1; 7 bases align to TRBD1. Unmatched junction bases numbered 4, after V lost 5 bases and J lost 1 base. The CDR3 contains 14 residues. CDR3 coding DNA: TGTGCCAGCAGTCCCAGGGGGGAGAACACTGAAGCTTTCTTT. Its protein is CASSPRGENTEAFF.

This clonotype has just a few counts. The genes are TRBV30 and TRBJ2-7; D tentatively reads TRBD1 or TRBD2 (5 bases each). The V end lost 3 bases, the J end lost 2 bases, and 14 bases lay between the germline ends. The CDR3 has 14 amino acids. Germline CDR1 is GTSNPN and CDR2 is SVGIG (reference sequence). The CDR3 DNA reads TGTGCCTGGAGGAGCGCCGGGGCCACCTACGAGCAGTACTTC. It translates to CAWRSAGATYEQYF. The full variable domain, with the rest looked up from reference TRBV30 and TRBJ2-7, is SQTIHQWPATLVQPVGSPLSLECTVEGTSNPNLYWYRQAAGRGLQLLFYSVGIGQISSEVPQNLSASRPQDRQFILSSKKLLLSDSGFYLCAWRSAGATYEQYFGPGTRLTVT.

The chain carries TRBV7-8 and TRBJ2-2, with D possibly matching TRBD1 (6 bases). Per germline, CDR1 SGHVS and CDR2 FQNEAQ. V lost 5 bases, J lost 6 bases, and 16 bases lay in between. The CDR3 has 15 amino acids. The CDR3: CASSPEPGVAGELFF. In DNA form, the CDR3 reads TGTGCCAGCAGCCCCGAGCCAGGGGTGGCCGGGGAGCTGTTTTTT.